This T cell receptor beta chain was observed in a study of blood T cell repertoires in COVID-19. Study information: From T cells, B-cell-depleted T cells, or PBMCs came the material, which was cDNA or gDNA.

How the authors handled the data: The assay estimated nucleated cells by amplifying reference gene primers. Some clones are missing from TCRdb's copy, which holds only in-frame ones; the method was immunoSEQ multiplex PCR. The V and J calls and the clone size are those of that table, but D and trimming were determined from the DNA. The sample has about 170,000 clones, around 85% seen once. Germline V gene lookup returns CDR1 SQVTM and CDR2 ANQGSEA. Trimming shortened V by 6 bases and J by 0 bases, and 17 bases separated the two germline ends. The CDR3 is made up of 15 amino acids. The specimen was peripheral blood. The J gene is TRBJ1-2, the V gene TRBV29-1; D is unresolved. The receptor's source is a human donor with acute or convalescent COVID-19. The donor label of this sample is uncertain. The CDR3: CSVTAARFSNYGYTF. The DNA for the CDR3 is TGCAGCGTGACGGCGGCTAGATTCTCTAACTATGGCTACACCTTC.